This record concerns one T cell receptor (beta chain) sequence. The antigen is undetermined. TCRdb called the RT-PCR reads again in MiXCR, with one record for every CDR3 protein. The sample includes fewer than 750,000 distinct CDR3 sequences, 11% to 15% seen only once; the top ten take over 8.5%. This sample was included in a study of response to subunit inactivated influenza vaccine. Findings of the study overall: Each seasonal flu vaccination may recruit only limited new T cells, authors suggested.

Trimming pared 9 bases from V and 3 bases from J, leaving 12 bases between. The CDR3 has 12 amino acids. Germline V gene lookup returns CDR1 MDHEN and CDR2 SYDVKM. Sequencing was performed on PBMCs from blood, taken 11 to 12 days after vaccination. The chain links TRBV28 to TRBJ2-7; weak D call: TRBD2 (5 bases). The source is a man aged 50 or older who received an inactivated influenza vaccine. CDR3 coding DNA: TGTGCCAGTTCGGGGTACTTCTACGAGCAGTACTTC. Protein sequence: CASSGYFYEQYF.